This T cell receptor beta chain was documented in a study of early T cells in non-severe SARS-CoV-2 infection. Study background: With bulk RNA from unsorted whole blood as input, sequencing yielded unpaired chains. Whole-study findings and limits: Anti-spike CD8 specificities were favored by VDJdb matching, whose results missed private and CD4 specificities.

The sample holds many counts of this clonotype. What it binds is unknown. As part of library construction, unique molecular identifiers were attached to individual cDNA molecules. One entry per CDR3 protein results from TCRdb running MiXCR on the 5' RACE reads. The sample contains around 30,000 distinct CDR3 sequences, roughly 5% of which appear only once. Sequencing was done on a sample of whole blood. The origin of this receptor is an adult who was a healthcare worker with PCR-confirmed SARS-CoV-2 infection or an uninfected control (not recorded which).

The CDR3 here is CSVGSPNQPQHF. CDR3 nucleotide sequence: TGCAGCGTTGGGTCCCCCAATCAGCCCCAGCATTTT. The chain couples TRBV29-1 to TRBJ1-5, with D hard to call. V gave up 4 bases and J gave up 3 bases, with 7 bases separating them. The germline CDR1 and CDR2 sequences are SQVTM and ANQGSEA. This CDR3 has 12 residues.